This TCR beta chain was identified in a study of blood T cell repertoires in COVID-19. Study details: The cDNA or gDNA used as material had been derived from T cells, B-cell-depleted T cells, or PBMCs.

This clone was seen more than once but under ten times. TCRdb's copy holds only in-frame clones and misses some; the assay was immunoSEQ multiplex PCR. The sample consists of about 250,000 clones, about 84% of them appearing once. With 6 bases clipped from V and 6 bases from J, the junction kept 13 bases outside the gene matches. The CDR3 consists of 15 residues. Germline-derived CDR1 and CDR2 are SEHNR and FQNEAQ (reference sequence). The material sequenced was peripheral blood. The gene calls are TRBV7-9 and TRBJ1-1; TRBD1 agrees at 7 bases. The receptor comes from a woman aged 80 or over with COVID-19, enrolled during active disease. The CDR3 region has the DNA TGTGCCAGCAGTTTAACCGGCCAGGGGGTCTCTGAAGCTTTCTTT. Its translation: CASSLTGQGVSEAFF.